This T cell receptor beta chain appears in the sequencing data of a study of CD8 T cells in ankylosing spondylitis. Notes on the study in general: What appeared characteristic of ankylosing spondylitis blood was a TCR beta motif of fewer than ten highly homologous variants. Clones linked with disease were CD8+ and fairly uncommon in the peripheral blood.

The CDR3 runs to 14 residues. Germline CDR1 and CDR2: DFQATT and SNEGSKA (reference sequence). Trimming took 0 bases from V and 4 from J, leaving 12 bases between them. In its sample, this clonotype was seen many times. Its antigen is as yet unknown. TCRdb reprocessed the 5' RACE reads via MiXCR and lists one record per CDR3 protein. The table shows about 300,000 distinct CDR3 sequences, with less than 25% occurring only once. The V call is TRBV20-1, the J call TRBJ1-1; D might be TRBD1 (5 bases). The sample comprised blood, either unsorted or a sorted T cell fraction (not recorded which). This TCR derives from a female donor with ankylosing spondylitis or in good health (not recorded which). In DNA, the CDR3 is TGCAGTGCTAGAGATGGGAGGGGAGGCACTGAAGCTTTCTTT. This codes for CSARDGRGGTEAFF.